The rows below give T cell receptor beta chains drawn from one sample of a study of cytomegalovirus exposure and HLA in healthy donors. The protocol was immunoSEQ multiplex PCR, while the TCRdb copy is restricted to in-frame clones and leaves out a portion. The sample contains 150,000 to 180,000 clones, more than 75% of which appear only once. The sequenced sample was PBMCs. These TCRs come from a young man in good health and CMV-seropositive. Both conserved end residues are part of each CDR3. A D gene is named only where the DNA matches it firmly. Clone sizes are given selectively: once, few, many, or a class where the clone is expanded.

V gene,J gene,clone size,D gene,CDR3 DNA,CDR3 protein
TRBV5-1,TRBJ2-7,NA,NA,TGCGCCAGCAGCCTCGGAGGGGGGGACTACGAGCAGTACTTC,CASSLGGGDYEQYF
TRBV7-9,TRBJ2-5,NA,NA,TGTGCCAGCAGCTTAGGGTCTGGGGCAGAGACCCAGTACTTC,CASSLGSGAETQYF
TRBV4-1,TRBJ2-2,NA,TRBD1,TGCGCCAGCAGCCTGGCGTTGGGACAGGGACGGACCGGGGAGCTGTTTTTT,CASSLALGQGRTGELFF
TRBV27,TRBJ1-2,once,TRBD1,TGTGCCAGCAGTTCGGCGACAGGGGCCCTATCCGGCTACACCTTC,CASSSATGALSGYTF
TRBV19,TRBJ2-5,few,TRBD2,TGTGCCAGTAGTGATAGCGGGGGGATCCAAGAGACCCAGTACTTC,CASSDSGGIQETQYF
TRBV25-1,TRBJ2-6,NA,TRBD1,TGTGCCAGCAGTGATGGATTGGGACAGGGGTGGGGGGCCAACGTCCTGACTTTC,CASSDGLGQGWGANVLTF
TRBV7-9,TRBJ2-1,NA,NA,TGTGCCAGCAGCTTAAGGAGGACTTCAAGTTCCTACAATGAGCAGTTCTTC,CASSLRRTSSSYNEQFF
TRBV6-5,TRBJ1-1,NA,NA,TGTGCCAGCAGTTACCACCGGACGGGAGGGGACACTGAAGCTTTCTTT,CASSYHRTGGDTEAFF
TRBV14,TRBJ1-2,NA,TRBD1,TGTGCCAGCAGCTACCAACAGGGGATGGAAAACTATGGCTACACCTTC,CASSYQQGMENYGYTF
TRBV5-4,TRBJ2-3,NA,NA,TGTGCCAGCAGCTCGGGACTTCAGGGGGTTAACACAGATACGCAGTATTTT,CASSSGLQGVNTDTQYF
TRBV4-1,TRBJ1-2,NA,NA,TGCGCCAGCACTCCTTCCTCGGGAGGAACCTGGGGACATGGCTACACCTTC,CASTPSSGGTWGHGYTF
TRBV13,TRBJ2-1,NA,TRBD2,TGTGCCAGCAGCGACGGACTAGCGGACTATTCGAGCTCCTACAATGAGCAGTTCTTC,CASSDGLADYSSSYNEQFF
TRBV18,TRBJ1-5,NA,TRBD1,TGTGCCAGCTCCCTTCCGGGACAGTCGAATCAGCCCCAGCATTTT,CASSLPGQSNQPQHF
TRBV6-5,TRBJ1-1,NA,NA,TGTGCCAGTAATAACCGACAGTCAAACACTGAAGCTTTCTTT,CASNNRQSNTEAFF
TRBV5-4,TRBJ1-5,few,NA,TGTGCCAGCAGCTTGGCAGGGGGCAATCAGCCCCAGCATTTT,CASSLAGGNQPQHF
TRBV6-6,TRBJ2-5,NA,TRBD1,TGTGCCAGCACCCCCGCGAGGGGGCCAGGAGAGACCCAGTACTTC,CASTPARGPGETQYF
TRBV4-3,TRBJ2-5,NA,TRBD2,TGCGCCAGCAGCCAAGACACTACGCGGGAGGCCCAGTACTTC,CASSQDTTREAQYF
TRBV6-5,TRBJ2-5,NA,NA,TGTGCCAGCAGTTACTCGGGGCGGCAAGAGACCCAGTACTTC,CASSYSGRQETQYF
TRBV7-3,TRBJ2-3,NA,NA,TGTGCCAGCAGCTTACAGGGTGCGACAGATACGCAGTATTTT,CASSLQGATDTQYF
TRBV30,TRBJ1-3,NA,TRBD1,TGTGCCTGGAGCACGGGACAGAGCTCTGGAAACACCATATATTTT,CAWSTGQSSGNTIYF
TRBV14,TRBJ2-2,NA,TRBD2,TGTGCCAGCAGCACGCTAGCGGGACGGACCGGGGAGCTGTTTTTT,CASSTLAGRTGELFF
TRBV28,TRBJ2-7,NA,TRBD2,TGTGCCAGCAGTAGCCGGGGCCAGCGGGATGGAGAGCAGTACTTC,CASSSRGQRDGEQYF
TRBV7-8,TRBJ1-5,NA,NA,TGTGCCAGCAGCTCTCTCGGGGGCAATCAGCCCCAGCATTTT,CASSSLGGNQPQHF
TRBV23-1,TRBJ1-1,NA,NA,TGCGCCAGCACGGACCAGGGTTATGACACTGAAGCTTTCTTT,CASTDQGYDTEAFF
TRBV5-6,TRBJ2-3,NA,TRBD1,TGTGCCAGCAGCTTCCGGGACAGGGATCCACAGACGCAGTATTTT,CASSFRDRDPQTQYF
TRBV6-5,TRBJ2-5,NA,NA,TGTGCCAGCAGCCGGTACACGGGGTCGGGGGAGACCCAGTACTTC,CASSRYTGSGETQYF
TRBV27,TRBJ1-1,NA,NA,TGTGCCAGCAGTCTCACGACAGACATGAACACTGAAGCTTTCTTT,CASSLTTDMNTEAFF
TRBV15,TRBJ2-3,NA,NA,TGTGCCACCAGCAGAGATGTATGGGCAGACACAGATACGCAGTATTTT,CATSRDVWADTDTQYF
TRBV2,TRBJ2-2,NA,NA,TGTGCCAGCAGCCTATCGAGACAAAACACCGGGGAGCTGTTTTTT,CASSLSRQNTGELFF
TRBV5-6,TRBJ1-1,once,NA,TGTGCCAGCAGCTTCTTACAGGTGGGGAACACTGAAGCTTTCTTT,CASSFLQVGNTEAFF
TRBV7-2,TRBJ1-1,NA,TRBD1,TGTGCCAGCAGCCTACCGGACAGGGCAGACACTGAAGCTTTCTTT,CASSLPDRADTEAFF
TRBV6-6,TRBJ1-2,once,TRBD1,TGTGCCAGCACCGTTCGACAGGGCGGCAACTATGGCTACACCTTC,CASTVRQGGNYGYTF
TRBV6-5,TRBJ1-2,few,NA,TGTGCCAGCAGCCTGGAACAGGAGATTGGTGGCTACACCTTC,CASSLEQEIGGYTF
TRBV7-6,TRBJ2-5,NA,NA,TGTGCCAGCAGCCCAGAGGCATCGGCCGAACAAGAGACCCAGTACTTC,CASSPEASAEQETQYF
TRBV2,TRBJ1-5,few,NA,TGTGCCAGCAGCCCCCGGGGGGGGAATCAGCCCCAGCATTTT,CASSPRGGNQPQHF
TRBV2,TRBJ2-3,NA,NA,TGTGCCAGCAGGCGGAGTGGCGCCAGCGCCACAGATACGCAGTATTTT,CASRRSGASATDTQYF
TRBV7-9,TRBJ1-5,NA,NA,TGTGCCAGCAGCTTAGAGGCAGGCGCACAGCCCCAGCATTTT,CASSLEAGAQPQHF
TRBV4-3,TRBJ1-5,NA,NA,TGCGCCAGCAGCTGGGACTGGAATAGCAATCAGCCCCAGCATTTT,CASSWDWNSNQPQHF
TRBV7-2,TRBJ1-1,NA,TRBD1,TGTGCCAGCAGCACACAGGGGGACACTGAAGCTTTCTTT,CASSTQGDTEAFF
TRBV9,TRBJ1-3,NA,NA,TGTGCCAGCAGCGACAGGAGCTCTGGAAACACCATATATTTT,CASSDRSSGNTIYF
TRBV7-9,TRBJ2-5,NA,TRBD1,TGTGCCAGCAGCTACCGACAGGGCCTTAAGGAGACCCAGTACTTC,CASSYRQGLKETQYF
TRBV9,TRBJ2-1,NA,NA,TGTGCCAGCAGCTTCAGGACGGGAACCTACAATGAGCAGTTCTTC,CASSFRTGTYNEQFF
TRBV7-9,TRBJ1-2,once,NA,TGTGCCAGCAGTTTCGACAGGTCCTATGGCTACACCTTC,CASSFDRSYGYTF
TRBV5-4,TRBJ1-1,NA,NA,TGTGCCAGCAGCCCTAGACAGGAAATGAACACTGAAGCTTTCTTT,CASSPRQEMNTEAFF
TRBV4-2,TRBJ2-1,NA,TRBD2,TGTGCCAGCAGCCAAGCTGCGCGGGAGGGCCATTCGATGCAGTTCTTC,CASSQAAREGHSMQFF
TRBV9,TRBJ2-2,NA,NA,TGTGCCAGCAGCGTAGGGCCAGGGTCGGCCGGGGAGCTGTTTTTT,CASSVGPGSAGELFF
TRBV30,TRBJ2-7,NA,NA,TGTGCCTGGAGTGACAGAGACCTCTCCGAGCAGTACTTC,CAWSDRDLSEQYF